The rows below give T cell receptor beta chains drawn from one sample of a study of blood T cell repertoires in COVID-19. Profiling relied on immunoSEQ multiplex PCR, and the TCRdb table lists in-frame clones only, not all of them. This table holds hundreds of thousands of clones, roughly 84% found once. Sequencing used PBMCs or T cells enriched from blood (not recorded which). Receptors were obtained from a woman aged 30 to 39 who had recovered from COVID-19. CDR3s include the opening cysteine and the closing phenylalanine or tryptophan. D genes are given only for firm matches. Part of the rows lack a size; the others show once, few, many or a class for expanded clones.

TRBJ1-1	NA	once	TRBV15	TGTGCCACCCGGCAGACTCAGGGTGAAGCTTTCTTT	CATRQTQGEAFF
TRBJ2-3	TRBD2	once	TRBV4-1	TGCGCCAGCAGCCAAGATCTTGGCGCGGGGGGATACACAGATACGCAGTATTTT	CASSQDLGAGGYTDTQYF
TRBJ1-2	NA	NA	TRBV18	TGTGCCAGCTCACCCTCCCGGTTCGTAGGTCAGTCGGGCTATGGCTACACCTTC	CASSPSRFVGQSGYGYTF
TRBJ1-1	NA	NA	TRBV18	TGTGCCAGCTCACCACCGTCAATCACTGAAGCTTTCTTT	CASSPPSITEAFF
TRBJ1-4	TRBD1	NA	TRBV28	TGTGCCACCATCCAGGGGGATAATGAAAAACTGTTTTTT	CATIQGDNEKLFF
TRBJ2-7	NA	NA	TRBV4-1	TGCGCCAGCAGCCAAGACCGAGCCTCCGAGCAGTACTTC	CASSQDRASEQYF
TRBJ1-1	NA	NA	TRBV7-9	TGTGCCAGCAGCACTACTGAAGCTTTCTTT	CASSTTEAFF
TRBJ2-2	NA	NA	TRBV5-1	TGCGCCAGCAGCTTGGTTTCGGGATTTAACACCGGGGAGCTGTTTTTT	CASSLVSGFNTGELFF
TRBJ2-2	TRBD1	NA	TRBV7-2	TGTGCCAGCAGCTCCGGGACAGGCCGGGGAACCGGGGAGCTGTTTTTT	CASSSGTGRGTGELFF
TRBJ1-5	NA	NA	TRBV7-9	TGTGCCAGCAGCTTAGATTCCAGGAATCAGCCCCAGCATTTT	CASSLDSRNQPQHF
TRBJ2-3	TRBD2	NA	TRBV11-2	TGTGCCAGCAGGAAACTTTCGACTAGCGTGCAGTATTTT	CASRKLSTSVQYF
TRBJ2-7	NA	NA	TRBV5-6	TGTGCCAGCAGCTTGGGTTACGGGGGGCTCAGCGAGCAGTACTTC	CASSLGYGGLSEQYF
TRBJ1-3	NA	NA	TRBV15	TGTGCCACCAGCAGCTACCGGGACAACATCGGAAACACCATATATTTT	CATSSYRDNIGNTIYF
TRBJ2-6	NA	NA	TRBV20-1	TGCAGTGCTAGTCAGGTTTTCTCTGGGGCCAACGTCCTGACTTTC	CSASQVFSGANVLTF
TRBJ2-1	TRBD1	NA	TRBV5-1	TGCGCCAGCGCAACCGGGACAGGCTCCTACAATGAGCAGTTCTTC	CASATGTGSYNEQFF
TRBJ2-7	NA	few	TRBV5-5	TGTGCCAGCAGCTTGGTACTCTCCTACGAGCAGTACTTC	CASSLVLSYEQYF
TRBJ2-7	TRBD1	NA	TRBV6-5	TGTGCCAGCAGGGGGACAGGGGGAGGCTACGAGCAGTACTTC	CASRGTGGGYEQYF
TRBJ2-1	TRBD2	NA	TRBV2	TGTGCCAGCAGTGACGGGCGTAGCGGGGGGGCCAGGAATGAGCAGTTCTTC	CASSDGRSGGARNEQFF
TRBJ1-2	NA	NA	TRBV6-2/TRBV6-3	TGTGCCAGCAGTTACTCGAGGAGGGACGGCTACACCTTC	CASSYSRRDGYTF
TRBJ1-1	TRBD1	NA	TRBV5-1	TGCGCCAGCAGCTTGGGACAGGGGTGGGAATCTGCGCCTTTCTTT	CASSLGQGWESAPFF
TRBJ1-5	NA	NA	TRBV5-6	TGTGCCAGCAGCCGAAACCGAGGGCCCCAGCATTTT	CASSRNRGPQHF
TRBJ1-6	TRBD1	NA	TRBV14	TGTGCCAGCAGCCAAGATCAGGGGGCTTTTAATTCACCCCTCCACTTT	CASSQDQGAFNSPLHF
TRBJ1-2	NA	NA	TRBV6-5	TGTGCCAGCAGTTACCTCGGGAACTATGGCTACACCTTC	CASSYLGNYGYTF
TRBJ1-1	TRBD1	NA	TRBV29-1	TGCAGCGTGGGGACAGGGGGGAACACTGAAGCTTTCTTT	CSVGTGGNTEAFF
TRBJ2-1	TRBD2	NA	TRBV2	TGTGCCAGCAGTGTGCGACTAGCCCATGAGCAGTTCTTC	CASSVRLAHEQFF
TRBJ1-6	NA	once	TRBV2	TGTGCCAGCAGTGAAGGGTGGGCTGCTGGCAATTCACCCCTCCACTTT	CASSEGWAAGNSPLHF
TRBJ1-6	NA	NA	TRBV2	TGTGCCAGCAGGGAGGGCGATCAGGGCTGGGGTCAGACACCCCTCCACTTT	CASREGDQGWGQTPLHF
TRBJ2-1	NA	NA	TRBV7-8	TGTGCCAGCAGCTTGGGCGGGACTCCGAGCATGTTCTTC	CASSLGGTPSMFF
TRBJ1-4	NA	NA	TRBV5-1	TGCGCCAGCAGCTTGGCAGGGCGAAGGGATGAAAAACTGTTTTTT	CASSLAGRRDEKLFF
TRBJ1-2	TRBD1	NA	TRBV7-9	TGTGCCAGCAGCTTGGCGAGGGATGACAGGGTAGACGGCTACACCTTC	CASSLARDDRVDGYTF
TRBJ1-4	NA	once	TRBV19	TGTGCCAGTAGTATATGGCGAGGTGCAACTAATGAAAAACTGTTTTTT	CASSIWRGATNEKLFF
TRBJ1-2	TRBD1	NA	TRBV30	TGTGCCTGGAGTCGAGTAGGAGGGGGCTTTTATGGCTACACCTTC	CAWSRVGGGFYGYTF
TRBJ2-5	TRBD1	few	TRBV2	TGTGCCAGCGCCAGGGGGCTTGGTGAGACCCAGTACTTC	CASARGLGETQYF
TRBJ2-2	NA	once	TRBV7-2	TGTGCCAGCAGCGTTAACAGGATAAAGAACACCGGGGAGCTGTTTTTT	CASSVNRIKNTGELFF
TRBJ2-5	TRBD2	NA	TRBV4-1	TGCGCCAGCAGCCAAGTTGAGGGCGCGGGAGGCGAGACCCAGTACTTC	CASSQVEGAGGETQYF
TRBJ1-2	NA	NA	TRBV3-1/TRBV3-2	TGTGCCAGCAGCCAAGATAATCGAGCAGGGCGCTATGGCTACACCTTC	CASSQDNRAGRYGYTF
TRBJ1-2	NA	NA	TRBV7-9	TGTGCCAGCAGCTTAGGGACCCAGGGGGGCTACACCTTC	CASSLGTQGGYTF
TRBJ1-5	NA	NA	TRBV5-1	TGCGCCAGCAGCTTAACACCCAATAGCAATCAGCCCCAGCATTTT	CASSLTPNSNQPQHF
TRBJ2-7	NA	NA	TRBV11-3	TGTGCCAGCGTCTCTTTCGAGGAAGACGAGCAGTACTTC	CASVSFEEDEQYF
TRBJ1-1	NA	NA	TRBV10-1	TGCGCCAGCAGTGAGTCGATCCGGGTTCGTGAAGCTTTCTTT	CASSESIRVREAFF
TRBJ1-1	TRBD1	NA	TRBV7-9	TGTGCCAGCAGCTCACGACAGGGGGGTGACACTGAAGCTTTCTTT	CASSSRQGGDTEAFF
TRBJ2-2	NA	NA	TRBV7-8	TGTGCCAGCAGCGACAGCTGGCGGCTCACCGGGGAGCTGTTTTTT	CASSDSWRLTGELFF
TRBJ2-3	TRBD2	NA	TRBV18	TGTGCCAGCTCACCCCTTTATAGCGGGGGGGCCCCAGATACGCAGTATTTT	CASSPLYSGGAPDTQYF
TRBJ2-1	NA	NA	TRBV30	TGTGCCTGGACCGGGTTTTACAATGAGCAGTTCTTC	CAWTGFYNEQFF
TRBJ2-7	TRBD1	NA	TRBV4-1	TGCGCCAGCAGCTCACGACAGGGAACCTCCTACGAGCAGTACTTC	CASSSRQGTSYEQYF
TRBJ2-7	TRBD2	NA	TRBV7-2	TGTGCCAGCAGCTTAAAGACTAGCGGGTCCTACCACGAGCAGTACTTC	CASSLKTSGSYHEQYF
TRBJ1-5	NA	NA	TRBV9	TGTGCCAGCAGCGTAGCAGATTTTCAGCCCCAGCATTTT	CASSVADFQPQHF
TRBJ2-5	TRBD2	NA	TRBV9	TGTGCCAGCAGCCTAAGGACTAGCGGAGGGACCCAGTACTTC	CASSLRTSGGTQYF
TRBJ1-5	TRBD1	NA	TRBV18	TGTGCCAGCGCTCACAGGGGTCCAAATCAGCCCCAGCATTTT	CASAHRGPNQPQHF
TRBJ2-7	NA	NA	TRBV6-6	TGTGCCAGCAGTTACTCGGGACTCGAGCAGTACTTC	CASSYSGLEQYF
TRBJ2-3	NA	NA	TRBV3-1/TRBV3-2	TGTGCCAGCAGCCAGGACACAGGAGCTACGCAGTATTTT	CASSQDTGATQYF
TRBJ1-1	NA	NA	TRBV28	TGTGCCAGCAGTTTGATTGAGGCCAGAGAAACGACGAGGCGATCGGCTGAAGCTTTCTTT	CASSLIEARETTRRSAEAFF
TRBJ1-4	TRBD1	NA	TRBV27	TGTGCCAGCAGTAGGACAGGGGGTCGTGAAAAACTGTTTTTT	CASSRTGGREKLFF
TRBJ2-1	TRBD1	NA	TRBV9	TGTGCCAGCAGCCCTCGACAGGGGGGGAACAATGAGCAGTTCTTC	CASSPRQGGNNEQFF
TRBJ2-1	TRBD2	NA	TRBV5-4	TGTGCCAGCAGCCCGGGACTAGCGGGGGGGCAATGGCGGGATGAGCAGTTCTTC	CASSPGLAGGQWRDEQFF
TRBJ2-7	TRBD2	once	TRBV10-2	TGCGCCAGCAGTGAGTCGGGGACTAGCGGGGGGAAAACCTACGAGCAGTACTTC	CASSESGTSGGKTYEQYF
TRBJ2-5	TRBD2	NA	TRBV2	TGTGCCAGCAGTGGAGTAGCGGGGGGACAAGAGACCCAGTACTTC	CASSGVAGGQETQYF
TRBJ1-5	NA	NA	TRBV28	TGTGCCAGCAGCCCACTGGGTAGCCAGCCCCAGCATTTT	CASSPLGSQPQHF
TRBJ2-5	TRBD1	NA	TRBV5-6	TGTGCCAGCAGCTTAGGACAGGTCGGGGTTGAGACCCAGTACTTC	CASSLGQVGVETQYF
TRBJ2-7	TRBD1	NA	TRBV5-6	TGTGCCAGCAGCATGGACAGGCGGAACGAGCAGTACTTC	CASSMDRRNEQYF